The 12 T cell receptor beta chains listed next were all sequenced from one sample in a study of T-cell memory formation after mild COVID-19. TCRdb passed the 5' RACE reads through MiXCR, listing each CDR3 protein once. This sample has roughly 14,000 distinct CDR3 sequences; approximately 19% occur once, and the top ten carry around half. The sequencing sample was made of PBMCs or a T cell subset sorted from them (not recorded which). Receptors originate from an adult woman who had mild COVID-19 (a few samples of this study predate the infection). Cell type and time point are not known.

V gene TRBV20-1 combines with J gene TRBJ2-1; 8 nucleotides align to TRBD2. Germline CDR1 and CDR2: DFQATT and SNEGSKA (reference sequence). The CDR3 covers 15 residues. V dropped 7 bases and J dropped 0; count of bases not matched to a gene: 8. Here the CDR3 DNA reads TGCAGTGTCAGGACTAGCCCGAGCTCCTACAATGAGCAGTTCTTC. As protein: CSVRTSPSSYNEQFF.

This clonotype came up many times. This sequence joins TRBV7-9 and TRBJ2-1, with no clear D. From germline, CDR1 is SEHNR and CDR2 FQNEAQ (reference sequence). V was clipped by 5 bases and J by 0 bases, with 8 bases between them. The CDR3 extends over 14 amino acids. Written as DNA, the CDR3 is TGTGCCAGCAGCCGCGTTCCCTCCTACAATGAGCAGTTCTTC. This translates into CASSRVPSYNEQFF.

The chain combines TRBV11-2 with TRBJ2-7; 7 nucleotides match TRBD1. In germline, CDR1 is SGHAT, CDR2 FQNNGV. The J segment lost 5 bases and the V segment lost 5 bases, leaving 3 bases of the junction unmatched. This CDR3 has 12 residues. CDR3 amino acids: CASSRQGHEQYF. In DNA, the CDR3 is TGTGCCAGCAGCCGACAGGGCCACGAGCAGTACTTC.

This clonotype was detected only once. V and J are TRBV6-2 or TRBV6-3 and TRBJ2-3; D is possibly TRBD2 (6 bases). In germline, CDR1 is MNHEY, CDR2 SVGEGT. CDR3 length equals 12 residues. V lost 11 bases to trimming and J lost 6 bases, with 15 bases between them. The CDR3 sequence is CAVEGSHDTQYF. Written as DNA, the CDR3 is TGTGCCGTGGAGGGCTCCCACGATACGCAGTATTTT.

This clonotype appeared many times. The CDR3, as DNA: TGTGCCAGCAGCCGAGGAGGGACAGCGGCCCTCTACGAGCAGTACTTC. It codes for CASSRGGTAALYEQYF. This chain connects TRBV6-6 to TRBJ2-7, with a tentative D call TRBD1 (7 bases). Germline CDR1 and CDR2: MNHNY and SVGAGI (reference sequence). V was shortened by 6 bases and J by 3 bases, with 21 bases between the two germline ends. The CDR3 is 16 amino acids.

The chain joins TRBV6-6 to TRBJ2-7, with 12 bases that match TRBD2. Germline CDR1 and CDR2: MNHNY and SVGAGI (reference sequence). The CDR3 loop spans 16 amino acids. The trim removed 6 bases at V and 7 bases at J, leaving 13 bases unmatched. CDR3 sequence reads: CASRPPTSGSLREQYF. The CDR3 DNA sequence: TGTGCCAGCAGACCTCCGACTAGCGGGAGTCTTAGGGAGCAGTACTTC.

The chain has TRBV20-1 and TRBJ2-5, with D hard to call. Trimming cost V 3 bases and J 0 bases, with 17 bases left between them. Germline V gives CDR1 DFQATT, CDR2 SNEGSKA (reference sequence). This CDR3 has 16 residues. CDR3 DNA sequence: TGCAGTGCTAGGCTAGGGTACACCTCGGACCAAGAGACCCAGTACTTC. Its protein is CSARLGYTSDQETQYF.

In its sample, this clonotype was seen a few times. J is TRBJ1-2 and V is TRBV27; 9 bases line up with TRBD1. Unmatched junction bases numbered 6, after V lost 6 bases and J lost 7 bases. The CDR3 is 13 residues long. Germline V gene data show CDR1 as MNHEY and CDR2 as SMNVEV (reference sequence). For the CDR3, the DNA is TGTGCCAGCAGCTATACAGGGGGCATTGGCTACACCTTC. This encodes CASSYTGGIGYTF.

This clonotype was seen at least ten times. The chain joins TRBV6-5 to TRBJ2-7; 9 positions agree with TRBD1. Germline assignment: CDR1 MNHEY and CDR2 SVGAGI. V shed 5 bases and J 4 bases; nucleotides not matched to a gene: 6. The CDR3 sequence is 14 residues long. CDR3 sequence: CASSPGQGIYEQYF. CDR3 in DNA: TGTGCCAGCAGTCCGGGACAGGGAATTTACGAGCAGTACTTC.

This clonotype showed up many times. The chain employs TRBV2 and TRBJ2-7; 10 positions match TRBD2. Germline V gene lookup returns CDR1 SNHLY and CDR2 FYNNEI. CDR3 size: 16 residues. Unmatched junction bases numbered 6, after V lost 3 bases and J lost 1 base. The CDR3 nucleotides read TGTGCCAGCAGTGATAGTCTAGCGGGGGTTTCCTACGAGCAGTACTTC. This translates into CASSDSLAGVSYEQYF.

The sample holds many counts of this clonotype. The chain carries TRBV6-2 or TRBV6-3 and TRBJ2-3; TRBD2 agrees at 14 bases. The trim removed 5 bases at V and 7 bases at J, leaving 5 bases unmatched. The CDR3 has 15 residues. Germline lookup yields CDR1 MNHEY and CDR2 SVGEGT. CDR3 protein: CASSPGLAGAHTQYF. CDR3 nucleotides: TGTGCCAGCAGTCCGGGACTAGCGGGAGCTCATACGCAGTATTTT.

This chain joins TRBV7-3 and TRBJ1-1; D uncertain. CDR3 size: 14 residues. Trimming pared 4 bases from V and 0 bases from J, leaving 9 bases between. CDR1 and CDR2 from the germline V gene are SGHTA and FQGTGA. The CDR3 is CASSSHNLNTEAFF. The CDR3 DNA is TGTGCCAGCAGCTCTCATAACCTGAACACTGAAGCTTTCTTT. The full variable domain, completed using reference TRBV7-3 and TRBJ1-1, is GAGVSQTPSNKVTEKGKYVELRCDPISGHTALYWYRQSLGQGPEFLIYFQGTGAADDSGLPNDRFFAVRPEGSVSTLKIQRTERGDSAVYLCASSSHNLNTEAFFGQGTRLTVV.